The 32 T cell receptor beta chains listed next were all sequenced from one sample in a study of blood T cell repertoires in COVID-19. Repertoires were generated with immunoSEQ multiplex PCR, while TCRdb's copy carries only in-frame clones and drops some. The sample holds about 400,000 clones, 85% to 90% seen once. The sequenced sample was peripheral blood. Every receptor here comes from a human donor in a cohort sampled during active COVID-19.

The CDR3 region is CSATPPTGRPGEQYF. The DNA for the CDR3 is TGCAGCGCCACCCCCCCAACAGGAAGGCCCGGGGAGCAGTACTTC. The V and J genes are TRBV29-1 and TRBJ2-7; perhaps TRBD1 as D (5 bases). The V gene's germline CDR1 is SQVTM and CDR2 ANQGSEA. V was cut by 7 bases and J by 7 bases, with 26 bases left in between. The CDR3 is made up of 15 amino acids.

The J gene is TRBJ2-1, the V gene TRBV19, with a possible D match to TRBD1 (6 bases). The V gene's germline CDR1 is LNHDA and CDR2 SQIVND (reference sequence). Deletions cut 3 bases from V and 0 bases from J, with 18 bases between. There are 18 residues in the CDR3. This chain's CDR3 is CASSIPAGTYSSYNEQFF. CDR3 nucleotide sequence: TGTGCCAGTAGTATTCCCGCCGGGACATACAGCTCCTACAATGAGCAGTTCTTC.

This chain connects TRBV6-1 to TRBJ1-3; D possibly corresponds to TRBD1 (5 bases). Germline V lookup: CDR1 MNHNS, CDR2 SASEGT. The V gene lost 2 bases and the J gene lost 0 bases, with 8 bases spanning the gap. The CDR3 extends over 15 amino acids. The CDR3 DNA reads TGTGCCAGCAGTGAACTCGACAGCTCTGGAAACACCATATATTTT. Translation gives CASSELDSSGNTIYF.

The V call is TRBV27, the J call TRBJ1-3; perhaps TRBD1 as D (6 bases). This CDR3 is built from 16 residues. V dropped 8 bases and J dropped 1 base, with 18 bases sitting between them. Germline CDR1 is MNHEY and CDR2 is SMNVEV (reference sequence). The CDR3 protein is CASYHTGRASGNTIYF. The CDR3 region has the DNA TGTGCCAGCTATCATACAGGGAGGGCATCTGGAAACACCATATATTTT.

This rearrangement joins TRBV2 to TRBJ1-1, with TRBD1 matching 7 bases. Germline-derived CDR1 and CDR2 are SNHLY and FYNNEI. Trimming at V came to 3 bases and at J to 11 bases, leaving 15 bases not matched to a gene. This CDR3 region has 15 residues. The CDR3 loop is CASSDRGDSGGRAFF. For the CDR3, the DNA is TGTGCCAGCAGTGACCGCGGGGACAGTGGAGGAAGGGCTTTCTTT.

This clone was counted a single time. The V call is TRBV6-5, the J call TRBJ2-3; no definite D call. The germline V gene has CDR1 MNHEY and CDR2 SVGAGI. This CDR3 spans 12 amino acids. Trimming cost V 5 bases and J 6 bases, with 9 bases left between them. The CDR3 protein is CASSRGDDTQYF. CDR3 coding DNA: TGTGCCAGCAGTCGCGGTGATGATACGCAGTATTTT.

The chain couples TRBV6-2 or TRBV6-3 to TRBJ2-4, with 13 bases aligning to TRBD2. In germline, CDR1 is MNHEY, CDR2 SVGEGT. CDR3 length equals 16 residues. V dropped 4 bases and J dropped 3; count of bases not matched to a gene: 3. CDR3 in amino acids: CASSFGTSGNKNIQYF. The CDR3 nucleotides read TGTGCCAGCAGTTTTGGGACTAGCGGGAACAAAAACATTCAGTACTTC.

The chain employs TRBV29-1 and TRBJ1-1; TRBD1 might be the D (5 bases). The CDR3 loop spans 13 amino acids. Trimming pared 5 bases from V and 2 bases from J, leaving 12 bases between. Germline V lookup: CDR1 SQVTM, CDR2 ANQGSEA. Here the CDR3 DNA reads TGCAGCGTTATGGATGGGGCAAACACTGAAGCTTTCTTT. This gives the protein CSVMDGANTEAFF.

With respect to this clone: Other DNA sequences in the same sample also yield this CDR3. The CDR3 reads CAWSSAGEAFF. The CDR3 DNA reads as TGTGCCTGGAGTTCCGCAGGTGAAGCTTTCTTT. The chain links TRBV30 to TRBJ1-1; no firm D call. The germline gives CDR1 GTSNPN, CDR2 SVGIG (reference sequence). Trimming took off 2 bases at V and 7 bases at J, with 8 bases between the two ends. This CDR3 comprises 11 residues.

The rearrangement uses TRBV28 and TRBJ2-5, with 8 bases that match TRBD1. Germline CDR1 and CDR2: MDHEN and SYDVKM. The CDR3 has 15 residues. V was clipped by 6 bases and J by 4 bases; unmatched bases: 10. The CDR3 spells CASSRPGQGSETQYF. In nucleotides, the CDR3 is TGTGCCAGCAGCCGCCCAGGACAGGGCTCAGAGACCCAGTACTTC.

The CDR3 region has the DNA TGTGCCAGCAGCTCCGGGACTAGCGGGGAAATCTACAATGAGCAGTTCTTC. The encoded protein is CASSSGTSGEIYNEQFF. The rearrangement joins TRBV13 to TRBJ2-1; 13 bases are shared with TRBD2. CDR1 is PRHDT and CDR2 is FYEKMQ in the germline V gene (reference sequence). The J segment lost 3 bases and the V segment lost 4 bases, leaving 6 bases of the junction unmatched. CDR3 size: 17 residues.

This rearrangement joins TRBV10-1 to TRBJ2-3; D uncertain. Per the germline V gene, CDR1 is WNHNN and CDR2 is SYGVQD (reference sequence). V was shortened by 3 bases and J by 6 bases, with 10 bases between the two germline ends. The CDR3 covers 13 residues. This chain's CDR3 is CASSETYSDTQYF. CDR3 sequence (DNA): TGCGCCAGCAGTGAAACTTACTCGGATACGCAGTATTTT.

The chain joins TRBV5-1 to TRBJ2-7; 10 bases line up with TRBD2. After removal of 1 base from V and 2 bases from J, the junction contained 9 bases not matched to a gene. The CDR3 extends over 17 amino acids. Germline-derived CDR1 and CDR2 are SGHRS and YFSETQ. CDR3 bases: TGCGCCAGCAGCTTGCGGAGCGGGGGGGAGTCCCCCTACGAGCAGTACTTC. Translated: CASSLRSGGESPYEQYF.

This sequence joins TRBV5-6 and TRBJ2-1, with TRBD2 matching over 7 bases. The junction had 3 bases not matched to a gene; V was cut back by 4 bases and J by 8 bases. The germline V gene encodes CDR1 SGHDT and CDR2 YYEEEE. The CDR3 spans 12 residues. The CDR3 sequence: CASSPGRDEQFF. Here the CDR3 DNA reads TGTGCCAGCAGCCCGGGGAGGGATGAGCAGTTCTTC. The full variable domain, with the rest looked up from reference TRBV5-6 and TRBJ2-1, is DAGVTQSPTHLIKTRGQQVTLRCSPKSGHDTVSWYQQALGQGPQFIFQYYEEEERQRGNFPDRFSGHQFPNYSSELNVNALLLGDSALYLCASSPGRDEQFFGPGTRLTVL.

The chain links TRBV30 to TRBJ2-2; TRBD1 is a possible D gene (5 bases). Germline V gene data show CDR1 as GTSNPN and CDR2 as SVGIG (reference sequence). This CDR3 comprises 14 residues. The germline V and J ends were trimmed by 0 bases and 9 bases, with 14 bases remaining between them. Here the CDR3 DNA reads TGTGCCTGGAGTGTAATCCCCCAGGGCCGGGAGCTGTTTTTT. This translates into CAWSVIPQGRELFF. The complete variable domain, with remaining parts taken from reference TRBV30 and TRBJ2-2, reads SQTIHQWPATLVQPVGSPLSLECTVEGTSNPNLYWYRQAAGRGLQLLFYSVGIGQISSEVPQNLSASRPQDRQFILSSKKLLLSDSGFYLCAWSVIPQGRELFFGEGSRLTVL.

CDR3: CASSLPDMNTEAFF. In DNA form, the CDR3 reads TGTGCCAGCAGTTTGCCGGACATGAACACTGAAGCTTTCTTT. The chain carries TRBV28 and TRBJ1-1, with a tentative D call TRBD1 (5 bases). The germline gives CDR1 MDHEN, CDR2 SYDVKM. The ends were cut back, 3 bases at V and 0 bases at J, with 8 bases in the middle. The CDR3 totals 14 residues.

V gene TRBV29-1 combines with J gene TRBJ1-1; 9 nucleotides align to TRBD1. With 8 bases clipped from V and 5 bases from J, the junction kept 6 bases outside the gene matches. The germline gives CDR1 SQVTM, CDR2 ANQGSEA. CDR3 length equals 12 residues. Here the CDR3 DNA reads TGCAGCACAGGGGGCGGTAAAACTGAAGCTTTCTTT. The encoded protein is CSTGGGKTEAFF. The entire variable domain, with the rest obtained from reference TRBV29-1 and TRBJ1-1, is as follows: SAVISQKPSRDICQRGTSLTIQCQVDSQVTMMFWYRQQPGQSLTLIATANQGSEATYESGFVIDKFPISRPNLTFSTLTVSNMSPEDSSIYLCSTGGGKTEAFFGQGTRLTVV.

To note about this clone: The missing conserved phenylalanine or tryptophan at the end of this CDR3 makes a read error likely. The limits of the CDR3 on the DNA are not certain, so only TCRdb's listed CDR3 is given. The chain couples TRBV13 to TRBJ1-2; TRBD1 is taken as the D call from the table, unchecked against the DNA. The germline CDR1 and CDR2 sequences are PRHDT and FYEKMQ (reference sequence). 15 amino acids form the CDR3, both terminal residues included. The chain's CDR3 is CASSNKGGATPPTLS.

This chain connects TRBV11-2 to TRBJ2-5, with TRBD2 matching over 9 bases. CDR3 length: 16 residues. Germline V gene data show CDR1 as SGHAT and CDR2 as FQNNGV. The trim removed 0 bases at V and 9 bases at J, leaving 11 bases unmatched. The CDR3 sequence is CASSLDLAGEIGAQYF. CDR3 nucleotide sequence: TGTGCCAGCAGCTTAGATTTAGCGGGAGAAATCGGGGCCCAGTACTTC.

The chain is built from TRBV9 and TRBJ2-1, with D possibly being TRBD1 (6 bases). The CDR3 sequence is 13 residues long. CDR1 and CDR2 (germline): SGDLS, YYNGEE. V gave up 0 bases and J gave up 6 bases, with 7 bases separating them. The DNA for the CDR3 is TGTGCCAGCAGCGTAGGACAGGTCAATGAGCAGTTCTTC. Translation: CASSVGQVNEQFF.

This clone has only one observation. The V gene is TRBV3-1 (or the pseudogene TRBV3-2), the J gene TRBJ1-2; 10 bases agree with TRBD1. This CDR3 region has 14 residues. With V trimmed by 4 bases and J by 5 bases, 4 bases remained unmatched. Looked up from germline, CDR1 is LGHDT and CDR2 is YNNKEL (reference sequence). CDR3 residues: CASSPTGGRYGYTF. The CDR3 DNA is TGTGCCAGCAGCCCGACAGGGGGCCGGTATGGCTACACCTTC.

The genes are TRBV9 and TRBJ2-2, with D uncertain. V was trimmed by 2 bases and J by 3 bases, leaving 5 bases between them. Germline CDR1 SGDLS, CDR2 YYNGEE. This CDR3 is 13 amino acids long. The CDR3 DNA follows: TGTGCCAGCAGCGTTACACACACCGGGGAGCTGTTTTTT. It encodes CASSVTHTGELFF.

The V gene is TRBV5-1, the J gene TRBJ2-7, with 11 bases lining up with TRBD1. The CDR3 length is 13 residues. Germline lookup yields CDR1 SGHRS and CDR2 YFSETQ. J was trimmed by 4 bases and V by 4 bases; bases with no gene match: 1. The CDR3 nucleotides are TGCGCCAGCAGCCGGGACAGGGGGTACGAGCAGTACTTC. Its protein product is CASSRDRGYEQYF. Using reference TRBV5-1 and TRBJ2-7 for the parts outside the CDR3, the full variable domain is KAGVTQTPRYLIKTRGQQVTLSCSPISGHRSVSWYQQTPGQGLQFLFEYFSETQRNKGNFPGRFSGRQFSNSRSEMNVSTLELGDSALYLCASSRDRGYEQYFGPGTRLTVT.

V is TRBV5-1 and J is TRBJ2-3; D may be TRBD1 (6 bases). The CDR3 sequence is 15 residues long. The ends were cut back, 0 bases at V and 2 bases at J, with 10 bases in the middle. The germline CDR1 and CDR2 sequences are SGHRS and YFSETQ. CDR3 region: CASSLEQGHTDTQYF. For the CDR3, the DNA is TGCGCCAGCAGCTTGGAACAGGGACACACAGATACGCAGTATTTT.

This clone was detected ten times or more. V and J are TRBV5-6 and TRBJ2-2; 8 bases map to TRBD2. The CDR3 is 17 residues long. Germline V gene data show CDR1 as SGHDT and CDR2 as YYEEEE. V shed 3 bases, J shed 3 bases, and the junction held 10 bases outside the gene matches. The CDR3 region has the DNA TGTGCCAGCAGCTCGGGACTAGTTCGGTGGGACACCGGGGAGCTGTTTTTT. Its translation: CASSSGLVRWDTGELFF.

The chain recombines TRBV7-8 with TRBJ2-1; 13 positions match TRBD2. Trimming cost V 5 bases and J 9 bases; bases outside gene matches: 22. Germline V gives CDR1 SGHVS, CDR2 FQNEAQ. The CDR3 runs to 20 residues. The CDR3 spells CASSPGGSNPGLAGAGEQFF. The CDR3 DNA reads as TGTGCCAGCAGCCCAGGGGGCTCTAACCCCGGACTAGCGGGAGCGGGTGAGCAGTTCTTC. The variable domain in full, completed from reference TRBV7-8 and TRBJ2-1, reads GAGVSQSPRYKVAKRGQDVALRCDPISGHVSLFWYQQALGQGPEFLTYFQNEAQLDKSGLPSDRFFAERPEGSVSTLKIQRTQQEDSAVYLCASSPGGSNPGLAGAGEQFFGPGTRLTVL.

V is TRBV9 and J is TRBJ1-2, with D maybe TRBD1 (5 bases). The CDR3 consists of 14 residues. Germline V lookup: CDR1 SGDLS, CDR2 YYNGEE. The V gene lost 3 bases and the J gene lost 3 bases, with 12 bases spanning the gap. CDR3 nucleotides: TGTGCCAGCAGCGCGCAGGGCAACTACTATGGCTACACCTTC. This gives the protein CASSAQGNYYGYTF.

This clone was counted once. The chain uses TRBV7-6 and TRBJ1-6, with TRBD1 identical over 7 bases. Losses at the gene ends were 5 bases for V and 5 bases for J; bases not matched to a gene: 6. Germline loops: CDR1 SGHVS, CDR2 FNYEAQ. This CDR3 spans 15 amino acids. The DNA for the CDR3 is TGTGCCAGCAGCGCCAGACAGGGAAATAATTCACCCCTCCACTTT. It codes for CASSARQGNNSPLHF. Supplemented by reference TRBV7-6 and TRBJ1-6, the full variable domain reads GAGVSQSPRYKVTKRGQDVALRCDPISGHVSLYWYRQALGQGPEFLTYFNYEAQQDKSGLPNDRFSAERPEGSISTLTIQRTEQRDSAMYRCASSARQGNNSPLHFGNGTRLTVT.

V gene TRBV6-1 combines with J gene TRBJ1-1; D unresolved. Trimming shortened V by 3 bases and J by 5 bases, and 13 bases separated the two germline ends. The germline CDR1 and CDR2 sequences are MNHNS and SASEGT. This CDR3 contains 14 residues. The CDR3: CASSEVSSGTEAFF. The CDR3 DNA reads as TGTGCCAGCAGTGAGGTCTCGTCGGGGACTGAAGCTTTCTTT.

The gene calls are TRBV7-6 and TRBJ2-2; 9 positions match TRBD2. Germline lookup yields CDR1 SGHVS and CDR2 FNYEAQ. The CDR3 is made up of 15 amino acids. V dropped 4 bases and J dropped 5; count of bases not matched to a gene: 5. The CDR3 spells CASSYSGGATGELFF. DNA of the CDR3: TGTGCCAGCAGCTATAGCGGGGGAGCAACCGGGGAGCTGTTTTTT.

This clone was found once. CDR3 sequence reads: CASSEARTGPLSGANVLTF. Written as DNA, the CDR3 is TGTGCCAGCAGTGAAGCGAGGACAGGGCCTTTGAGTGGGGCCAACGTCCTGACTTTC. The V gene is TRBV2, the J gene TRBJ2-6; 8 nucleotides line up with TRBD1. CDR3 length: 19 residues. Trimming took 0 bases from V and 3 from J; bases not matched to a gene: 10. CDR1 and CDR2 from the germline V gene are SNHLY and FYNNEI.

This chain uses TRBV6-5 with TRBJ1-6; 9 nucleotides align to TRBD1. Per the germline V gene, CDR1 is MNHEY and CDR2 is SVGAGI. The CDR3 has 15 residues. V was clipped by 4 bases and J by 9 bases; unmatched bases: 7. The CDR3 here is CASSWGDRGISPLHF. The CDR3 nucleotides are TGTGCCAGCAGTTGGGGAGACAGGGGGATTTCACCCCTCCACTTT.